Following are 5 T cell receptor beta chains from one sample sequenced in a study of CD4 T cells in relation to SARS-CoV-2 and coronaviruses. Assay used: immunoSEQ multiplex PCR; TCRdb lists only in-frame clones, some missing. The repertoire has 20,000 to 25,000 clones, under 80% of them found once; the top ten carry more than 15%. The antigens for these receptors are not known. CD4+ T cells from unexposed donors were obtained before the COVID-19 pandemic (2011-2018). The cells were cultured for approximately ten days before CD4+ T cells were isolated. The material sequenced was CD4+ T cells from PBMCs, cultured in vitro. These TCRs come from a human donor in good health.

The genes are TRBV19 and TRBJ2-1; 10 nucleotides align to TRBD2. The germline gives CDR1 LNHDA, CDR2 SQIVND (reference sequence). The V and J ends lost 3 bases and 2 bases, in that order; junction bases with no gene match: 4. The CDR3 has 16 amino acids. As DNA, the CDR3 is TGTGCCAGTAGTATGGTACTAGCGGGAACCTACAATGAGCAGTTCTTC. It is translated as CASSMVLAGTYNEQFF. The full variable domain, its missing parts supplied by reference TRBV19 and TRBJ2-1, is DGGITQSPKYLFRKEGQNVTLSCEQNLNHDAMYWYRQDPGQGLRLIYYSQIVNDFQKGDIAEGYSVSREKKESFPLTVTSAQKNPTAFYLCASSMVLAGTYNEQFFGPGTRLTVL.

The V and J genes are TRBV28 and TRBJ2-5; D unclear. Germline CDR1 reads MDHEN; CDR2 reads SYDVKM. The CDR3 has 12 amino acids. V gave up 6 bases and J gave up 3 bases, with 8 bases separating them. DNA for the CDR3: TGTGCCAGCAGCCCAACTGAAGAGACCCAGTACTTC. Translation gives CASSPTEETQYF.

This clone has only a few counts. The chain links TRBV6-6 to TRBJ1-5; 9 bases align to TRBD1. The CDR3 has 14 residues. Germline CDR1 MNHNY, CDR2 SVGAGI (reference sequence). The trim removed 2 bases at V and 5 bases at J, leaving 1 base unmatched. The DNA of the CDR3 is TGTGCCAGCAGTTACCGGGACAGGGATCAGCCCCAGCATTTT. Translated: CASSYRDRDQPQHF.

This chain uses TRBV15 with TRBJ2-1; 9 positions match TRBD1. Germline CDR1 is LNHNV and CDR2 is YYDKDF (reference sequence). J lost 9 bases, V lost 3 bases, and 9 bases had no gene match. The CDR3 has 15 amino acids. The CDR3 protein is CATSRRQGVRGEQFF. For the CDR3, the DNA is TGTGCCACCAGCAGGAGACAGGGGGTTCGCGGTGAGCAGTTCTTC.

V usage is TRBV27 and J usage is TRBJ1-1; unclear D gene. Germline V gene sequence: CDR1 MNHEY, CDR2 SMNVEV (reference sequence). Trimming took off 11 bases at V and 1 base at J, with 17 bases between the two ends. This CDR3 has 14 amino acids. The CDR3 DNA reads TGTGCCGCCAAGCGCACGGCACGGAACACTGAAGCTTTCTTT. This gives the protein CAAKRTARNTEAFF.